Following are 14 T cell receptor beta chains from one sample sequenced in a study of blood T cells in healthy people across ages. It was with a sample-barcoded 5' primer and a J-beta primer mix that a second PCR of about 6 to 12 cycles was run. Using its own MiXCR run on the 5' RACE reads, TCRdb lists one record per CDR3 protein. The sample carries around 1.1 million distinct CDR3 sequences, 35% to 45% recorded once. Material for sequencing was blood. These receptors originate from a man younger than 35 in good health.

As concerns this clonotype: A much more abundant neighbour one base away suggests this may be a read error. This chain uses TRBV7-2 with TRBJ2-5; D is ambiguous. Germline V lookup: CDR1 SGHTA, CDR2 FQGNSA. V lost 5 bases and J lost 4, with 11 bases in between. The CDR3 totals 13 residues. CDR3 region: CASSVEDGETQYF. The CDR3 DNA follows: TGTGCCAGCAGCGTAGAAGATGGAGAGACCCAGTACTTC. The variable domain in full, with the rest retrieved from reference TRBV7-2 and TRBJ2-5, is GAGVSQSPSNKVTEKGKDVELRCDPISGHTALYWYRQSLGQGLEFLIYFQGNSAPDKSGLPSDRFSAERTGGSVSTLTIQRTQQEDSAVYLCASSVEDGETQYFGPGTRLLVL.

The CDR3 DNA follows: TGTGCCAGCAGCCACAGAGCCGACCGAAAGAATGGCTACACCTTC. It translates to CASSHRADRKNGYTF. The chain employs TRBV7-9 and TRBJ1-2; unclear D gene. Trimming cost V 5 bases and J 6 bases, with 19 bases left between them. This CDR3 is 15 amino acids long. CDR1 is SEHNR, CDR2 FQNEAQ, per germline (reference sequence).

V is TRBV18 and J is TRBJ2-1; 10 positions match TRBD2. The V gene end was trimmed by 0 bases and the J gene end by 10 bases; junction bases not matched to a gene: 9. From germline, CDR1 is KGHSH and CDR2 LQKENI. The CDR3 totals 16 residues. In DNA form, the CDR3 reads TGTGCCAGCTCACCACCGAGCGGGGGGGCTTATAAGGAGCAGTTCTTC. It codes for CASSPPSGGAYKEQFF.

This clonotype has more than one count but fewer than ten. The chain uses TRBV20-1 and TRBJ2-7; no definite D call. The CDR3 is 14 residues long. Germline V CDR1 and CDR2: DFQATT, SNEGSKA (reference sequence). V lost 3 bases and J 7 bases, leaving 19 bases between the germline ends. CDR3 nucleotides: TGCAGTGCTAGCGTATCCCTGAGAAACAATGAGCAGTACTTC. It encodes CSASVSLRNNEQYF.

A few counts support this clonotype. The chain carries TRBV7-9 and TRBJ2-5; 10 bases are a match to TRBD1. Germline V CDR1 and CDR2: SEHNR, FQNEAQ (reference sequence). With V trimmed by 10 bases and J by 4 bases, 18 bases remained unmatched. CDR3 length equals 17 residues. CDR3 region: CAIPRGQGVFGLETQYF. The CDR3 DNA reads TGTGCCATACCACGAGGACAGGGGGTTTTCGGTTTAGAGACCCAGTACTTC.

The chain has TRBV9 and TRBJ1-5, with D hard to call. V dropped 0 bases and J dropped 0 bases, with 7 bases sitting between them. The CDR3 length is 15 residues. Germline-derived CDR1 and CDR2 are SGDLS and YYNGEE. The DNA for the CDR3 is TGTGCCAGCAGCGTAGAGTCGGTTAGCAATCAGCCCCAGCATTTT. Protein sequence: CASSVESVSNQPQHF. The full variable domain, with the rest looked up from reference TRBV9 and TRBJ1-5, is DSGVTQTPKHLITATGQRVTLRCSPRSGDLSVYWYQQSLDQGLQFLIQYYNGEERAKGNILERFSAQQFPDLHSELNLSSLELGDSALYFCASSVESVSNQPQHFGDGTRLSIL.

This clonotype was found once. The chain uses TRBV2 and TRBJ1-4; D remains ambiguous. The length of the CDR3 is 14 residues. Trimming removed 6 bases at V and 0 bases at J, with 8 bases between. Germline CDR1 and CDR2: SNHLY and FYNNEI. The CDR3 DNA is TGTGCCAGCAGATCGGCTGCAACTAATGAAAAACTGTTTTTT. This sequence encodes CASRSAATNEKLFF. Full variable domain (rest looked up from reference TRBV2 and TRBJ1-4): EPEVTQTPSHQVTQMGQEVILRCVPISNHLYFYWYRQILGQKVEFLVSFYNNEISEKSEIFDDQFSVERPDGSNFTLKIRSTKLEDSAMYFCASRSAATNEKLFFGSGTQLSVL.

This clonotype occurred many times. The V gene is TRBV29-1, the J gene TRBJ2-5; possibly TRBD1 for D (5 bases). The CDR3 loop spans 12 amino acids. Germline V gene sequence: CDR1 SQVTM, CDR2 ANQGSEA. V dropped 5 bases and J dropped 1 base, with 8 bases sitting between them. The chain's CDR3 is CSVKRGQETQYF. For the CDR3, the DNA is TGCAGCGTTAAAAGGGGCCAAGAGACCCAGTACTTC.

As to this clonotype: Mismatch with germline at one junction end may stem from a read error. The CDR3 spells CASSLDSLSYERYF. The CDR3 nucleotides read TGTGCCAGCAGCTTGGACAGCCTCTCCTACGAGCGGTACTTC. The genes are TRBV7-9 and TRBJ2-7; tentative D call: TRBD1 (6 bases). The CDR3 has 14 amino acids. Germline V gene sequence: CDR1 SEHNR, CDR2 FQNEAQ (reference sequence).

This clonotype was seen only a few times. The rearrangement links TRBV5-6 to TRBJ2-1; 8 nucleotides align to TRBD2. J lost 9 bases, V lost 0 bases, and 8 bases had no gene match. CDR3 length: 15 amino acids. CDR1 is SGHDT, CDR2 YYEEEE, per germline. The DNA for the CDR3 is TGTGCCAGCAGCTTGGGCGTAGCGGGGAACACTGAGCAGTTCTTC. This codes for CASSLGVAGNTEQFF.

This clonotype turned up a few times. The chain recombines TRBV6-2 or TRBV6-3 with TRBJ1-5; D might be TRBD1 (6 bases). The V end lost 10 bases, the J end lost 0 bases, and 13 bases lay between the germline ends. Germline V gives CDR1 MNHEY, CDR2 SVGEGT. CDR3 length: 14 residues. CDR3 residues: CATQGQTSNQPQHF. The CDR3 DNA reads TGTGCCACCCAGGGGCAGACTAGCAATCAGCCCCAGCATTTT.

The chain is built from TRBV7-9 and TRBJ2-4; D possibly corresponds to TRBD2 (5 bases). Germline lookup yields CDR1 SEHNR and CDR2 FQNEAQ (reference sequence). This CDR3 has 16 residues. V lost 0 bases, J lost 8 bases, and 17 bases lay in between. DNA for the CDR3: TGTGCCAGCAGCTTAGCGAGAGGGCACAAAGGCGACATTCAGTACTTC. It codes for CASSLARGHKGDIQYF.

This clonotype appeared a few times. The V gene is TRBV20-1, the J gene TRBJ1-2; 10 bases match TRBD1. Germline CDR1 is DFQATT and CDR2 is SNEGSKA (reference sequence). The CDR3 contains 14 residues. V lost 5 bases to trimming and J lost 7 bases; unmatched junction nucleotides: 10. The CDR3 nucleotides are TGCAGTGCTCACACCGGACAGGGGGAGGGTGGCTACACCTTC. It encodes CSAHTGQGEGGYTF.

The chain is built from TRBV5-5 and TRBJ2-7, with D possibly matching TRBD2 (6 bases). The J call may be wrong; the DNA end is better matched by TRBJ2-4. The CDR3 consists of 14 residues. The germline gives CDR1 SGHKS, CDR2 YYEKEE (reference sequence). In DNA, the CDR3 is TGTGCCAGCAGCTACAGAAATCCGGGAGACATTCAGTACTTC. Amino acid sequence: CASSYRNPGDIQYF.